The next 12 T cell receptor beta chains were all read from a single sample in a study of blood T cells in healthy people across ages. Sample-barcoded 5' priming and a J-beta primer mix drove a second PCR of roughly 7 to 11 cycles. TCRdb passed the 5' RACE reads through MiXCR, listing each CDR3 protein once. The sample consists of around 790,000 distinct CDR3 sequences, under 45% of them appearing once. The sample was blood. The source is a man in his sixties in good health.

This clonotype was detected many times. J is TRBJ2-3 and V is TRBV27; D is unclear. CDR1 and CDR2 from the germline V gene are MNHEY and SMNVEV (reference sequence). This CDR3 is 11 amino acids long. V gave up 6 bases and J gave up 4 bases, with 5 bases separating them. CDR3 in DNA: TGTGCCAGCAGCTTAGCAGATACGCAGTATTTT. It encodes CASSLADTQYF.

CDR3 nucleotide sequence: TGTGCCAGCAGCAATGGACAGGGGGCGCGTGGCTACACCTTC. It codes for CASSNGQGARGYTF. The J gene is TRBJ1-2, the V gene TRBV6-6; 11 bases map to TRBD1. V gave up 6 bases and J gave up 7 bases; unmatched junction bases: 7. This CDR3 is built from 14 residues. Germline lookup yields CDR1 MNHNY and CDR2 SVGAGI (reference sequence).

This chain connects TRBV30 to TRBJ2-3, with 9 bases identical to TRBD2. The CDR3 contains 17 residues. Germline assignment: CDR1 GTSNPN and CDR2 SVGIG (reference sequence). Trimming removed 0 bases from V and 2 bases from J; junction bases left unmatched: 9. Here the CDR3 DNA reads TGTGCCTGGAGTGTGGGGGGACTAGCCCTACACACAGATACGCAGTATTTT. Protein sequence: CAWSVGGLALHTDTQYF.

This clonotype was picked up a small number of times. This sequence joins TRBV20-1 and TRBJ1-5; 7 bases align to TRBD1. The CDR3 consists of 12 residues. The ends lost 6 bases at V and 5 bases at J; junction bases unmatched: 4. From germline, CDR1 is DFQATT and CDR2 SNEGSKA (reference sequence). The DNA of the CDR3 is TGCAGTGCAAGTACAGGGGATCAGCCCCAGCATTTT. Protein: CSASTGDQPQHF.

On this clonotype itself: Compared with germline, one end of the junction differs, possibly owing to a read error. The chain recombines TRBV5-1 with TRBJ2-7; D remains unclear. The CDR3 runs 13 residues. Per the germline V gene, CDR1 is SGHRS and CDR2 is YFSETQ. The CDR3 here is CASKETGSDEQYF. The CDR3 DNA follows: TGCGCCAGCAAGGAGACGGGCTCCGACGAGCAGTACTTC.

The chain employs TRBV6-2 or TRBV6-3 and TRBJ1-1, with 7 bases that match TRBD1. V was pared by 6 bases and J by 4 bases, with 11 bases of the junction left unmatched. Looked up from germline, CDR1 is MNHEY and CDR2 is SVGEGT. CDR3 size: 15 residues. The CDR3, as DNA: TGTGCCAGCAGCAGGACAGGCCCTCGCGGCACTGAAGCTTTCTTT. It is translated as CASSRTGPRGTEAFF.

The chain uses TRBV7-2 and TRBJ1-1, with TRBD1 matching over 8 bases. The CDR3 consists of 13 residues. With V trimmed by 1 base and J by 11 bases, 6 bases remained unmatched. Germline lookup yields CDR1 SGHTA and CDR2 FQGNSA. The CDR3 coding sequence is TGTGCCAGCAGCTTAGGGCGACAGGGGTTGGCTTTCTTT. This sequence encodes CASSLGRQGLAFF.

At least ten counts were recorded for this clonotype. V usage is TRBV7-9 and J usage is TRBJ2-7; D may correspond to TRBD1 or TRBD2 (5 bases each). The CDR3 extends over 15 amino acids. Trimming removed 1 base from V and 2 bases from J, with 12 bases in between. Germline V gene lookup returns CDR1 SEHNR and CDR2 FQNEAQ (reference sequence). In DNA, the CDR3 is TGTGCCAGCAGCTTAGGGGGGTCGGGCACCTACGAGCAGTACTTC. Its translation is CASSLGGSGTYEQYF.

This clonotype has a handful of counts. CDR3 region: CASSPGTSGSSYNEQFF. DNA of the CDR3: TGTGCCAGCAGCCCCGGGACTAGCGGTAGCTCCTACAATGAGCAGTTCTTC. V usage is TRBV3-1 and J usage is TRBJ2-1, with 11 positions matching TRBD2. Germline CDR1 LGHDT, CDR2 YNNKEL (reference sequence). This CDR3 comprises 17 residues. V lost 4 bases and J lost 0; bases outside the gene matches: 5.

The rearrangement uses TRBV6-2 or TRBV6-3 and TRBJ1-5; 8 positions match TRBD1. With V trimmed by 2 bases and J by 6 bases, 9 bases remained unmatched. Germline V gene sequence: CDR1 MNHEY, CDR2 SVGEGT. This CDR3 contains 16 residues. CDR3 nucleotide sequence: TGTGCCAGCAGTTACAGGTTGTCAGGGGGCGGTCAGCCCCAGCATTTT. Translation: CASSYRLSGGGQPQHF.

The chain joins TRBV11-2 to TRBJ2-1; 7 positions match TRBD1. V gave up 4 bases and J gave up 5 bases; unmatched junction bases: 5. The V gene's germline CDR1 is SGHAT and CDR2 FQNNGV. The CDR3 runs 14 residues. CDR3 nucleotides: TGTGCCAGCAGCTACGGGACAGATAACAATGAGCAGTTCTTC. Encoded protein: CASSYGTDNNEQFF.

The chain has TRBV28 and TRBJ2-7, with 11 nucleotides matching TRBD2. The CDR3 covers 18 residues. V trimming: 3 bases; J trimming: 0 bases; junction bases outside the gene matches: 10. Germline CDR1 reads MDHEN; CDR2 reads SYDVKM. The CDR3 DNA reads TGTGCCAGCAGTTTCTATAGTCTAGCGGGGGGTCGCTCCTACGAGCAGTACTTC. Its translation is CASSFYSLAGGRSYEQYF. The full variable domain, completed using reference TRBV28 and TRBJ2-7, is DVKVTQSSRYLVKRTGEKVFLECVQDMDHENMFWYRQDPGLGLRLIYFSYDVKMKEKGDIPEGYSVSREKKERFSLILESASTNQTSMYLCASSFYSLAGGRSYEQYFGPGTRLTVT.